This is a list of T cell receptor beta chains from one sample in a study of cytomegalovirus exposure and HLA in healthy donors. Using immunoSEQ multiplex PCR, the repertoire was profiled, and TCRdb retains in-frame clones only, with some absent. Of 150,000 to 200,000 clones listed, around 83% were seen once; the top ten hold 0.96%. Sequenced: PBMCs. These receptors all come from a girl aged 2 to 9 in good health and CMV-seropositive. Each CDR3 is given with its conserved first and last residue. A D gene is named only where the DNA matches it firmly. The size field is filled for only some rows; it gives once, few, many or a size class.

NA TRBJ2-3 NA TRBV25-1 TGTGCCAGCAGTGACAGGGCAGGCCTCACAGATACGCAGTATTTT CASSDRAGLTDTQYF
NA TRBJ2-1 TRBD2 TRBV11-2 TGTGCCAGCAGCTTAGGGACTAGCGGGAGTCGGGTTTTAGATGAGCAGTTCTTC CASSLGTSGSRVLDEQFF
NA TRBJ2-2 NA TRBV19 TGTGCCAGTAGTATAGACACCACAAGTAACACCGGGGAGCTGTTTTTT CASSIDTTSNTGELFF
NA TRBJ2-1 NA TRBV7-8 TGTGCCAGCAGCTTAGTAATCCGGGACAATGAGCAGTTCTTC CASSLVIRDNEQFF
NA TRBJ2-1 TRBD1 TRBV7-9 TGTTCCAGCAGCTACAGGGGTTATGAGCAGTTCTTC CSSSYRGYEQFF
NA TRBJ2-5 TRBD2 TRBV2 TGTGCCAGCAGGTGGACTAGCGGGGGAGAGACCCAGTACTTC CASRWTSGGETQYF
NA TRBJ2-5 TRBD1 TRBV10-3 TGTGCCATCAGTTTTGACCGGGGCAGGGGGCGAGAGACCCAGTACTTC CAISFDRGRGRETQYF
NA TRBJ1-5 TRBD1 TRBV28 TGTGCCAGCAGGCAGGGGGGACAGCCCCAGCATTTT CASRQGGQPQHF
NA TRBJ1-2 NA TRBV7-9 TGTGCCAGCAGCTGGCCCGGGGGACTGTCTGGCTACACCTTC CASSWPGGLSGYTF
NA TRBJ2-2 NA TRBV19 TGTGCCAGTAGTATAGACAGGGGTACCGGGGAGCTGTTTTTT CASSIDRGTGELFF
once TRBJ1-1 NA TRBV19 TGTGCCAGTAGTTACAGGGAAGGAGCTTTCTTT CASSYREGAFF
once TRBJ1-1 NA TRBV14 TGTGCCAGCAGCCAAGATGAGGGCAGTAAAGCTTTCTTT CASSQDEGSKAFF
NA TRBJ1-4 TRBD1 TRBV6-6 TGTGCCAGCAGTTATAGGGGGCCTCCTAATGAAAAACTGTTTTTT CASSYRGPPNEKLFF
NA TRBJ1-5 NA TRBV6-5 TGTGCCAGCACCCCGGGGGGCGTCAATCAGCCCCAGCATTTT CASTPGGVNQPQHF
few TRBJ1-1 NA TRBV6-1 TGTGCCAGCAGTGTGTTTAGGCAGGGTACTGAAGCTTTCTTT CASSVFRQGTEAFF